The following is a TCR beta chain sequence with its context. The target antigen is unknown. This entry belongs to a study of cytomegalovirus exposure and HLA in healthy donors. Study results and limitations: Some V segments, TRBV6-2 and TRBV6-3 among them, were indistinguishable and were therefore excluded. According to an earlier analysis, most TCR beta V segments yielded productive rearrangements about 87% or about 30% of the time. In a later analysis, compared with equally common non-associated chains, HLA-associated beta chains were more expanded.

In the PCR, 60 Vbeta and 13 Jbeta primers were used. The method was immunoSEQ multiplex PCR; TCRdb's version includes in-frame clones alone and lacks a portion of them. The data contain fewer than 200,000 clones, over 75% of them singletons. CDR3 length: 16 amino acids. V dropped 3 bases and J dropped 0 bases, with 14 bases sitting between them. Germline-derived CDR1 and CDR2 are MNHNS and SASEGT. The sequenced sample was PBMCs. The chain employs TRBV6-1 and TRBJ1-2, with D perhaps TRBD1 (5 bases). The TCR comes from a woman between 45 and 65 years old in good health and CMV-seropositive. CDR3 sequence reads: CASSEVWTPTNYGYTF. In nucleotides, the CDR3 is TGTGCCAGCAGTGAGGTTTGGACACCTACTAACTATGGCTACACCTTC.